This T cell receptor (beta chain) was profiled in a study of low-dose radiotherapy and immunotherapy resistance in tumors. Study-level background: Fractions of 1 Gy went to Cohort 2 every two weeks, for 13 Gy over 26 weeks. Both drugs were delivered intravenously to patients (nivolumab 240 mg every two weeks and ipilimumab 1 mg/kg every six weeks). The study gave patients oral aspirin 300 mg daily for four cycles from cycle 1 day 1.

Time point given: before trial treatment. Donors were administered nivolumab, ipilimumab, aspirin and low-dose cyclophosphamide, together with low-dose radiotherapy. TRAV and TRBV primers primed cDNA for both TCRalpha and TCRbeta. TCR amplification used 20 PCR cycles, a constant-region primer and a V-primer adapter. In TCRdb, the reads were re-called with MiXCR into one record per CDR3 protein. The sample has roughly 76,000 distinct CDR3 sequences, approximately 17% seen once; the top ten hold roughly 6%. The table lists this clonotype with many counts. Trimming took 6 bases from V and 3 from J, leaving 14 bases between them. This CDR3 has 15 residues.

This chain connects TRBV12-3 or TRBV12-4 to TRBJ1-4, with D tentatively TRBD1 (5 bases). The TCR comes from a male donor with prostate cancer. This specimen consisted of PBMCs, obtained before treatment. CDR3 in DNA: TGTGCCAGCAGGCCCTTGACAGCTTCTAATGAAAAACTGTTTTTT. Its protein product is CASRPLTASNEKLFF.